These 22 T cell receptor beta chains came from one sample sequenced in a study of spatial heterogeneity in lung cancer. Time point described: blood at routine non-recurrence follow-up after resection. No cell sorting; template was whole RNA from tumor, lung tissue or PBMC. TCRdb itself ran the 5' RACE reads through MiXCR, one entry per CDR3 protein. The table includes around 47,000 distinct CDR3 sequences, around 6.7% detected once. This specimen was PBMCs, taken at follow-up. The receptors stem from a female donor with early-stage non-small cell lung cancer.

The chain couples TRBV10-3 to TRBJ2-1; 9 bases fit TRBD1. V shed 5 bases, J shed 5 bases, and the junction held 4 bases outside the gene matches. The germline CDR1 and CDR2 sequences are ENHRY and SYGVKD. The CDR3 is made up of 14 amino acids. The CDR3 reads CAISMGQGNNEQFF. CDR3 coding DNA: TGTGCCATCAGTATGGGACAGGGTAACAATGAGCAGTTCTTC.

This clonotype has at least ten counts. V usage is TRBV5-1 and J usage is TRBJ2-7; no definite D call. Trimming removed 2 bases at V and 6 bases at J, with 15 bases between. Germline values: CDR1 SGHRS, CDR2 YFSETQ. The length of the CDR3 is 14 residues. Written as DNA, the CDR3 is TGCGCCAGCAGCTTTACGGGCAGGAGACGCGAGCAGTACTTC. Translation gives CASSFTGRRREQYF.

This clonotype was recorded many times. The chain uses TRBV6-5 and TRBJ2-4; 8 bases line up with TRBD2. V was clipped by 6 bases and J by 0 bases; unmatched bases: 7. The V gene's germline CDR1 is MNHEY and CDR2 SVGAGI. The CDR3 sequence is 16 residues long. The CDR3 sequence is CASRPPGGLAKNIQYF. The CDR3 DNA follows: TGTGCCAGCAGACCCCCGGGAGGGCTAGCCAAAAACATTCAGTACTTC.

This clonotype was seen at least ten times. The gene calls are TRBV7-2 and TRBJ1-1; TRBD1 matches at 8 bases. In germline, CDR1 is SGHTA, CDR2 FQGNSA. The CDR3 is 15 amino acids. Unmatched junction bases numbered 4, after V lost 3 bases and J lost 1 base. As DNA, the CDR3 is TGTGCCAGCAGCTTTAGACAGGGGCCGAACACTGAAGCTTTCTTT. Amino acids: CASSFRQGPNTEAFF.

This clonotype was found a few times. This sequence joins TRBV18 and TRBJ1-5; D remains ambiguous. V lost 3 bases and J 4 bases, leaving 4 bases between the germline ends. This CDR3 has 12 amino acids. CDR1 and CDR2 (germline): KGHSH, LQKENI. The CDR3 spells CASSPGNQPQHF. DNA of the CDR3: TGTGCCAGCTCACCCGGAAATCAGCCCCAGCATTTT.

This clonotype was counted many times. The rearrangement uses TRBV12-3 or TRBV12-4 and TRBJ2-3; D gene ambiguous. The CDR3 spans 14 residues. V lost 4 bases and J 0 bases, leaving 8 bases between the germline ends. The CDR3 region has the DNA TGTGCCAGCAGTTCCGCATTGAGCACAGATACGCAGTATTTT. Translated, it gives CASSSALSTDTQYF.

Concerning this clonotype: One end of the junction is discordant with germline, which a read error may explain. The J gene is TRBJ1-1, the V gene TRBV7-7; D not resolved. The CDR3 runs to 9 residues. Germline assignment: CDR1 SSHAT and CDR2 FNYEAQ (reference sequence). CDR3 nucleotides: TGTGCTAGCAGCCGCCAAGCTTTCTTT. Translated, it gives CASSRQAFF. The whole variable domain, filled in from reference TRBV7-7 and TRBJ1-1, reads GAGVSQSPRYKVTKRGQDVTLRCDPISSHATLYWYQQALGQGPEFLTYFNYEAQPDKSGLPSDRFSAERPEGSISTLTIQRTEQRDSAMYRCASSRQAFFGQGTRLTVV.

The V call is TRBV5-6, the J call TRBJ2-2, with TRBD1 identical over 8 bases. CDR1 is SGHDT and CDR2 is YYEEEE in the germline V gene. CDR3 length equals 14 residues. V gave up 8 bases and J gave up 5 bases; unmatched junction bases: 8. CDR3 sequence (DNA): TGTGCCAGGGAGACAGGGGCGGTGACCGGGGAGCTGTTTTTT. Translating gives CARETGAVTGELFF. The variable domain in full, completed from reference TRBV5-6 and TRBJ2-2, reads DAGVTQSPTHLIKTRGQQVTLRCSPKSGHDTVSWYQQALGQGPQFIFQYYEEEERQRGNFPDRFSGHQFPNYSSELNVNALLLGDSALYLCARETGAVTGELFFGEGSRLTVL.

The rearrangement joins TRBV12-3 or TRBV12-4 to TRBJ2-3; weak D call: TRBD2 (5 bases). This CDR3 contains 12 residues. Trimming shortened V by 8 bases and J by 5 bases, and 11 bases separated the two germline ends. CDR3 DNA sequence: TGTGCCAGCCGAGTAGGAGGAGATACGCAGTATTTT. It encodes CASRVGGDTQYF.

This clonotype appeared a few times. The J gene is TRBJ2-3, the V gene TRBV20-1, with D unclear. Trimming removed 3 bases at V and 6 bases at J, with 13 bases between. The germline gives CDR1 DFQATT, CDR2 SNEGSKA (reference sequence). The CDR3 contains 13 residues. The CDR3 here is CSASAPQADTQYF. CDR3 nucleotide sequence: TGCAGTGCTAGTGCACCTCAGGCGGATACGCAGTATTTT.

In its sample, this clonotype was seen many times. J is TRBJ2-2 and V is TRBV6-6; D unclear. The ends were cut back, 1 base at V and 1 base at J, with 7 bases in the middle. This CDR3 comprises 15 residues. In germline, CDR1 is MNHNY, CDR2 SVGAGI (reference sequence). Written as DNA, the CDR3 is TGTGCCAGCAGTTACTGGACGGAGAACACCGGGGAGCTGTTTTTT. Its translation: CASSYWTENTGELFF.

V and J are TRBV18 and TRBJ1-1; TRBD1 might be the D (5 bases). The CDR3 extends over 15 amino acids. Per the germline V gene, CDR1 is KGHSH and CDR2 is LQKENI. Trimming cost V 3 bases and J 3 bases, with 14 bases left between them. CDR3 coding DNA: TGTGCCAGCTCACCGACATTGGGGGACCACACTGAAGCTTTCTTT. This translates into CASSPTLGDHTEAFF.

This clonotype was recorded at least ten times. The CDR3 protein is CASSFAGGPSNEQFF. As DNA, the CDR3 is TGTGCCAGCAGTTTTGCGGGGGGGCCGAGCAATGAGCAGTTCTTC. The chain has TRBV6-6 and TRBJ2-1; TRBD2 matches 9 bases. Germline CDR1 MNHNY, CDR2 SVGAGI (reference sequence). The CDR3 length is 15 residues. Losses at the gene ends were 4 bases for V and 6 bases for J; bases not matched to a gene: 7.

This chain links TRBV7-2 with TRBJ2-5; 12 nucleotides agree with TRBD2. Germline V gene lookup returns CDR1 SGHTA and CDR2 FQGNSA. J was trimmed by 1 base and V by 5 bases; bases with no gene match: 8. The CDR3 runs to 17 residues. This CDR3 reads CASSRWTSGDVQETQYF. For the CDR3, the DNA is TGTGCCAGCAGCCGCTGGACTAGCGGGGACGTCCAAGAGACCCAGTACTTC.

This clonotype was detected many times. This chain links TRBV2 with TRBJ2-7; weak D call: TRBD1 (7 bases). Germline assignment: CDR1 SNHLY and CDR2 FYNNEI. The ends were cut back, 6 bases at V and 5 bases at J, with 17 bases in the middle. The CDR3 is made up of 14 amino acids. Written as DNA, the CDR3 is TGTGCCAGCAGGGTCCAGGGGGGTATCAACGAGCAGTACTTC. It yields the protein CASRVQGGINEQYF.

With regard to this clonotype: Being one base from a much bigger clone, this may be a read error. The chain couples TRBV5-1 to TRBJ1-5; no clear D gene. The CDR3 covers 13 residues. The germline V gene encodes CDR1 SGHRS and CDR2 YFSETQ. CDR3 in amino acids: CASSLGQSQSQHF. The CDR3 DNA is TGCGCCAGCAGCTTGGGACAAAGTCAGTCCCAGCATTTT.

This clonotype showed up many times. The chain combines TRBV6-2 or TRBV6-3 with TRBJ2-7; D is unclear. The germline V gene encodes CDR1 MNHEY and CDR2 SVGEGT. The CDR3 loop spans 17 amino acids. V was trimmed by 0 bases and J by 2 bases, leaving 17 bases between them. The chain's CDR3 is CASSYSMISTYPYEQYF. The CDR3, as DNA: TGTGCCAGCAGTTACTCGATGATTTCCACCTACCCCTACGAGCAGTACTTC.

Ten or more counts support this clonotype. The rearrangement joins TRBV18 to TRBJ2-5, with D unclear. The CDR3 covers 14 residues. Germline V gene data show CDR1 as KGHSH and CDR2 as LQKENI. Trimming removed 5 bases from V and 7 bases from J, with 17 bases in between. The CDR3 bases are TGTGCCAGCTCAAATCGGGTAACAGAAGGGACCCAGTACTTC. Encoded protein: CASSNRVTEGTQYF. Looking up the rest from reference TRBV18 and TRBJ2-5 gives the full variable domain: NAGVMQNPRHLVRRRGQEARLRCSPMKGHSHVYWYRQLPEEGLKFMVYLQKENIIDESGMPKERFSAEFPKEGPSILRIQQVVRGDSAAYFCASSNRVTEGTQYFGPGTRLLVL.

This clonotype was seen many times. The chain is built from TRBV10-3 and TRBJ2-1, with TRBD1 matching over 12 bases. With V trimmed by 8 bases and J by 8 bases, 4 bases remained unmatched. The CDR3 totals 13 residues. Germline values: CDR1 ENHRY, CDR2 SYGVKD. CDR3 sequence (DNA): TGTGCCATCGCCGGGACAGGGGGCGATGAGCAGTTCTTC. This encodes CAIAGTGGDEQFF.

The rearrangement joins TRBV6-5 to TRBJ2-7; 9 bases are shared with TRBD1. This CDR3 has 14 residues. Losses at the gene ends were 5 bases for V and 5 bases for J; bases not matched to a gene: 7. Germline CDR1 and CDR2: MNHEY and SVGAGI. DNA for the CDR3: TGTGCCAGCAGTCCGTGGGACAGGGACCACGAGCAGTACTTC. Translation: CASSPWDRDHEQYF.

This clonotype has at least ten counts. This chain links TRBV7-8 with TRBJ2-1, with 10 nucleotides matching TRBD2. The CDR3 runs 19 residues. CDR1 and CDR2 from the germline V gene are SGHVS and FQNEAQ. Losses at the gene ends were 5 bases for V and 8 bases for J; bases not matched to a gene: 21. CDR3 DNA sequence: TGTGCCAGCAGCCGGCCGGGAGCGGGGGGGCTAGTTACCGTCCATGAGCAGTTCTTC. This gives the protein CASSRPGAGGLVTVHEQFF.

This clonotype has at least ten counts. The chain has TRBV28 and TRBJ2-3, with 13 positions matching TRBD2. V shed 6 bases and J 14 bases; nucleotides not matched to a gene: 14. Germline CDR1 reads MDHEN; CDR2 reads SYDVKM. The CDR3 is made up of 15 amino acids. Written as DNA, the CDR3 is TGTGCCAGCAGACCGGGACTAGCGGGGTCGCCGCTCTCGTATTTT. It is translated as CASRPGLAGSPLSYF.